The rows below give T cell receptor beta chains drawn from one sample of a study of blood T cell repertoires in COVID-19. Using immunoSEQ multiplex PCR, the repertoire was profiled, and TCRdb retains in-frame clones only, with some absent. This sample has approximately 98,000 clones, with about 80% found just once. Sequenced sample: peripheral blood. The receptors stem from an elderly man with acute or convalescent COVID-19. CDR3s include the opening cysteine and the closing phenylalanine or tryptophan. The D gene is left open where the match is weak. Clone size is not always given. Where it is, it says once, few, many or a class for expanded clones.

j_call clone_size d_call v_call cdr3_nt cdr3_aa
TRBJ2-1 few - TRBV10-3 TGTGCCATCAGGCCGTCTAGTCAGAATGAGCAGTTCTTC CAIRPSSQNEQFF
TRBJ1-3 - TRBD1 TRBV7-2 TGTGCCAGCAGCTCGACAGGGGGCTCATCTGGAAACACCATATATTTT CASSSTGGSSGNTIYF
TRBJ2-5 - TRBD1 TRBV12-5 TGTGCTAGTGGTTTGGCCGGACCGGGACAGCAAGAGACCCAGTACTTC CASGLAGPGQQETQYF
TRBJ1-5 - - TRBV2 TGTGCCAGCAAACTGATTAGCAATCAGCCCCAGCATTTT CASKLISNQPQHF
TRBJ2-1 - TRBD2 TRBV10-3 TGTGCCATCAGTGACCCTAGCGGGAGAACGGGCAATGAGCAGTTCTTC CAISDPSGRTGNEQFF
TRBJ2-3 - - TRBV6-5 TGTGCCAGCAGTCTCGAGGGCATTTACACAGATACGCAGTATTTT CASSLEGIYTDTQYF
TRBJ2-2 - TRBD2 TRBV5-1 TGCGCCAGCAGCTTGAGCGGGAGGGGCACCGGGGAGCTGTTTTTT CASSLSGRGTGELFF
TRBJ1-2 - TRBD1 TRBV28 TGTGCCAGCGGCCCAGGGGGCTATGCCTATGGCTACACCTTC CASGPGGYAYGYTF
TRBJ1-2 - TRBD1 TRBV7-8 TGTGCCAGCAGCTTAGGGACAGGGGGCGCACACTATGGCTACACCTTC CASSLGTGGAHYGYTF
TRBJ2-7 - TRBD2 TRBV4-1 TGCGCCAGCAGCCAAGTAGGCGTCGGCGGGACTAGCGGGAGGGCTGACGAGCAGTACTTC CASSQVGVGGTSGRADEQYF
TRBJ2-1 - - TRBV4-3 TGCGCCAGCAGCCCGGACTTGATTTCCTACAATGAGCAGTTCTTC CASSPDLISYNEQFF
TRBJ2-7 - TRBD1 TRBV7-8 TGTGCCAGCAGGGATATACTGGGGACAGGCTATAACGAGCAGTACTTC CASRDILGTGYNEQYF
TRBJ2-3 - TRBD2 TRBV7-2 TGTGCCAGCAGATTTACTAGCGGGGGGGCAGATACGCAGTATTTT CASRFTSGGADTQYF
TRBJ2-1 - TRBD1 TRBV6-2/TRBV6-3 TGTGCCAGCAGTAAGACAGGGCTCCTCAATGAGCAGTTCTTC CASSKTGLLNEQFF
TRBJ1-5 - TRBD1 TRBV27 TGTGCCAGCAGTGCCGGGACAGGGGTAAGTGGGCCCCAGCATTTT CASSAGTGVSGPQHF
TRBJ1-5 - - TRBV7-9 TGTGCCAGTAAAAGGGGTGAGGGCAATCAGCCCCAGCATTTT CASKRGEGNQPQHF
TRBJ2-3 once TRBD2 TRBV3-1/TRBV3-2 TGTGCCAGCAGCCGTAGCGGGGGGACAGATACGCAGTATTTT CASSRSGGTDTQYF
TRBJ2-1 - - TRBV3-1/TRBV3-2 TGTGCCAGCAGCAAAGTCTCCTCTTACAATGAGCAGTTCTTC CASSKVSSYNEQFF
TRBJ1-6 few - TRBV27 TGTGCCAGCAGTCCAGCCTATAATTCACCCCTCCACTTT CASSPAYNSPLHF
TRBJ1-4 - TRBD1 TRBV28 TGTGCCAGCAGTTTAGACAGGGTGGTTGAAAAACTGTTTTTT CASSLDRVVEKLFF
TRBJ2-5 - TRBD1 TRBV24-1 TGTGCCACCAGCGAGGACAGGGGTCCGCGAGAGACCCAGTACTTC CATSEDRGPRETQYF
TRBJ2-1 few TRBD2 TRBV15 TGTGCCACCAGCAGAGCTAGCGGGAGAGCGTTCTTC CATSRASGRAFF
TRBJ2-7 - - TRBV6-6 TGTGCCAGCAGGGGGCCCCGCACCTACGAGCAGTACTTC CASRGPRTYEQYF
TRBJ2-7 - TRBD1 TRBV6-2/TRBV6-3 TGTGCCAGCAGTTCGGTCGGGACAGGGGCCTACGAGCAGTACTTC CASSSVGTGAYEQYF
TRBJ1-5 - TRBD1 TRBV6-2/TRBV6-3 TGTGCCAGCAGCGCGACAGGGGGGATAAATCAGCCCCAGCATTTT CASSATGGINQPQHF
TRBJ1-3 - - TRBV7-9 TGTGCCAGCAGCTTGTCAGGGGAGGGAAACACCATATATTTT CASSLSGEGNTIYF
TRBJ2-5 - - TRBV7-2 TGTGCCAGCAGCTTAGCGGGAGCGGGAGAGACCCAGTACTTC CASSLAGAGETQYF
TRBJ2-3 few - TRBV4-3 TGCGCCAGCAGCCCCCATACTAGCACAGATACGCAGTATTTT CASSPHTSTDTQYF
TRBJ1-5 - - TRBV11-2 TGTGCCAGCAGCTTAGTAGACAATCAGCCCCAGCATTTT CASSLVDNQPQHF
TRBJ1-1 - TRBD1 TRBV30 TGTGCCTGGATCGGACAGGGGGCGATGAACACTGAAGCTTTCTTT CAWIGQGAMNTEAFF
TRBJ2-3 - - TRBV5-1 TGCGCCAGCAGCTTGGCAAGGGTACAGGACACAGATACGCAGTATTTT CASSLARVQDTDTQYF
TRBJ2-1 - TRBD2 TRBV7-2 TGTGCCAGCAGCCTTCGAGGGACTAGGATCTACAATGAGCAGTTCTTC CASSLRGTRIYNEQFF
TRBJ2-4 - - TRBV10-3 TGTGCCATCAGCCAAGAGTCGTCAGGGCCGGACATTCAGTACTTC CAISQESSGPDIQYF
TRBJ2-1 - - TRBV20-1 TGCAGTGCTAGAAAAGGGGTCGAGCAGTTCTTC CSARKGVEQFF
TRBJ1-1 - - TRBV3-1/TRBV3-2 TGTGCCAGCAGCCAAGAGGCCTCTGAAGCTTTCTTT CASSQEASEAFF
TRBJ2-1 - TRBD2 TRBV4-2 TGTGCCAGCAGCCAAGAGAGTAGCGGGGCTTCCTACAATGAGCAGTTCTTC CASSQESSGASYNEQFF
TRBJ1-5 - - TRBV3-1/TRBV3-2 TGTGCCAGCAGCCAAGGTCAGGGAAATCAGCCCCAGCATTTT CASSQGQGNQPQHF
TRBJ2-3 - - TRBV9 TGTGCCAGCAGCGTAGATGGCAGGGGAACAGATACGCAGTATTTT CASSVDGRGTDTQYF